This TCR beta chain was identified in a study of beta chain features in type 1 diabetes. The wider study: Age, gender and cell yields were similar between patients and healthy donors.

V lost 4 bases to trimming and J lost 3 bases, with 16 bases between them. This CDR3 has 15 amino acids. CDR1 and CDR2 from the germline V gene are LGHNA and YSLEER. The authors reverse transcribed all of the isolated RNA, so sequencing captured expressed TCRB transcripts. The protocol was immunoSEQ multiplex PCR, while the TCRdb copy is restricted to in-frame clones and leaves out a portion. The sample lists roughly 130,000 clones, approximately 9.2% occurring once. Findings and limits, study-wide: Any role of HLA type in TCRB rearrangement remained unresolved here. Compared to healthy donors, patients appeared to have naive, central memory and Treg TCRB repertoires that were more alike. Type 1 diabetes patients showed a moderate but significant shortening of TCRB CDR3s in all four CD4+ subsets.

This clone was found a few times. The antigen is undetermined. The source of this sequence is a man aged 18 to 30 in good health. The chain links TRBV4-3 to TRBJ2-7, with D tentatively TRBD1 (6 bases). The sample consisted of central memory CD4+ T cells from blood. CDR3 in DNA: TGCGCCAGCAGCCGCACAACGGGCAGGGGCTACGAGCAGTACTTC. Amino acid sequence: CASSRTTGRGYEQYF.